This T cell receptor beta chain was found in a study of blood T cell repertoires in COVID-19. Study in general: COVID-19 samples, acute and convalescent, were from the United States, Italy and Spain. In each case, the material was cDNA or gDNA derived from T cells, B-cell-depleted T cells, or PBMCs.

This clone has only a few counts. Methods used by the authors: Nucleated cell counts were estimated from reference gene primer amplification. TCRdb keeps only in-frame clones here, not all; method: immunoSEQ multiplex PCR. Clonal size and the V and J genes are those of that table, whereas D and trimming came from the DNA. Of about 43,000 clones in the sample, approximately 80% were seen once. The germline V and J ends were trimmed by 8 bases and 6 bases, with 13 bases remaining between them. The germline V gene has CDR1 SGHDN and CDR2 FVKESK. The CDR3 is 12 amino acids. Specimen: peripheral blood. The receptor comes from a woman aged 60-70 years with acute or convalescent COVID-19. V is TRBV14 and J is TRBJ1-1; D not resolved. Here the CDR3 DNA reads TGTGCCAGCGGAGCGAGGAGGGCTGAAGCTTTCTTT. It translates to CASGARRAEAFF.